This record concerns one T cell receptor (beta chain) sequence. The antigen is not known. One end of the junction is discordant with germline, which a read error may explain. These data come from a study of blood T cells in healthy people across ages. Study outcomes and limitations: Age brought a roughly linear fall in TCR beta diversity measured per million T cells.

Combining a sample-barcoded 5' primer with a J-beta primer mix, a second PCR ran for about 6 to 12 cycles. One entry per CDR3 protein results from TCRdb running MiXCR on the 5' RACE reads. The sample yields around 1,000,000 distinct CDR3 sequences, 20% to 25% seen once. These data also formed part of another study, on T cells of mothers and their children.

The receptor's source is a girl aged 2 to 10 in good health. The specimen sequenced was blood.

The CDR3 sequence is CSVGTSGSETQYF. The CDR3 DNA sequence: TGCAGCGTTGGAACTAGCGGGTCGGAGACCCAATACTTC. The rearrangement uses TRBV29-1 and TRBJ2-5, with 9 bases matching TRBD2. This CDR3 is built from 13 residues. Germline values: CDR1 SQVTM, CDR2 ANQGSEA.